Below, 10 T cell receptor beta chains from the same sample are listed, as sequenced in a study of shared clonotypes between healthy human individuals (dated by TCRdb to 2018 to 2020). Receptor libraries were prepared by the immunoSEQ multiplex PCR assay. TCRdb provides this immuneACCESS table in a form limited to in-frame rearrangements. Some clones are lacking; in checked studies, under half of them reflect an unresolved V gene, and why the rest are absent is not known. This sample holds about 680,000 clones; around 72% were observed only once. The ten largest clones take up 1.5% to 2% of the sample. The specimen was memory CD4+ T cells sorted from blood. The meaning of the sample's cell subset or site label: CD45RA-negative fraction. These TCRs come from a woman in her thirties in good health.

The V and J genes are TRBV19 and TRBJ2-1; the match to TRBD2 covers 7 bases. CDR1 is LNHDA, CDR2 SQIVND, per germline (reference sequence). The J segment lost 5 bases and the V segment lost 7 bases, leaving 11 bases of the junction unmatched. The CDR3 spans 15 residues. CDR3: CASNTYGRYNNEQFF. DNA for the CDR3: TGTGCCAGTAATACTTACGGGAGGTATAACAATGAGCAGTTCTTC.

V is TRBV27 and J is TRBJ2-7, with 10 bases that match TRBD1. The V gene end was trimmed by 0 bases and the J gene end by 4 bases; junction bases not matched to a gene: 3. Germline values: CDR1 MNHEY, CDR2 SMNVEV (reference sequence). The CDR3 is 15 amino acids. The CDR3 spells CASSLSGTGVYEQYF. The CDR3 DNA is TGTGCCAGCAGTTTATCAGGGACAGGGGTTTACGAGCAGTACTTC.

This rearrangement joins TRBV11-3 to TRBJ2-1; TRBD2 matches 10 bases. The ends lost 4 bases at V and 6 bases at J; junction bases unmatched: 6. The CDR3 runs 15 residues. Germline V CDR1 and CDR2: SGHNT, YENEEA. The CDR3: CASSSQVAGGNEQFF. The CDR3 region has the DNA TGTGCCAGCAGCTCACAGGTAGCGGGAGGCAATGAGCAGTTCTTC.

Regarding this clone: The same CDR3 can be traced to other DNA sequences in this sample. The chain links TRBV5-1 to TRBJ1-1; D is uncertain. Germline loops: CDR1 SGHRS, CDR2 YFSETQ. The V and J ends lost 4 bases and 1 base respectively, with 8 bases between them. The CDR3 spans 13 residues. CDR3: CASSEDPNTEAFF. The CDR3 DNA sequence: TGCGCCAGCAGCGAAGACCCGAACACTGAAGCTTTCTTT.

The genes are TRBV25-1 and TRBJ1-1, with D possibly matching TRBD1 (6 bases). From germline, CDR1 is MGHDK and CDR2 SYGVNS. The CDR3 sequence is 13 residues long. Trimming stripped 9 bases from V and 8 bases from J, with 19 bases between. Written as DNA, the CDR3 is TGTGCCAGTAACCGGGACACCGGCACGGAAGCTTTCTTT. It codes for CASNRDTGTEAFF.

Remarks on this clone: At the DNA level, this CDR3 is encoded by other sequences in the same sample as well. CDR3 nucleotide sequence: TGTGCCAGCAGCTTAATAGCGGGAGGCGGCGAGCAGTACTTC. Protein: CASSLIAGGGEQYF. The rearrangement uses TRBV7-9 and TRBJ2-7; 10 bases match TRBD2. The CDR3 loop spans 14 amino acids. V dropped 2 bases and J dropped 6; count of bases not matched to a gene: 4. From germline, CDR1 is SEHNR and CDR2 FQNEAQ (reference sequence).

A remark on this clone: Other DNA sequences from this sample encode an identical CDR3 as well. V usage is TRBV6-5 and J usage is TRBJ2-5; 12 nucleotides align to TRBD1. Trimming at V came to 6 bases and at J to 5 bases, leaving 7 bases not matched to a gene. Germline lookup yields CDR1 MNHEY and CDR2 SVGAGI. The CDR3 length is 15 residues. CDR3 sequence: CASSPGQGAWETQYF. In DNA, the CDR3 is TGTGCCAGCAGCCCGGGACAGGGGGCATGGGAGACCCAGTACTTC.

At least ten counts were recorded for this clone. The gene calls are TRBV5-4 and TRBJ2-5, with a possible D match to TRBD1 (6 bases). The ends were cut back, 4 bases at V and 4 bases at J, with 20 bases in the middle. Per the germline V gene, CDR1 is SGHNT and CDR2 is YYREEE (reference sequence). This CDR3 region has 16 residues. CDR3: CASSPGLEGGVETQYF. CDR3 bases: TGTGCCAGCAGCCCTGGACTGGAAGGGGGAGTAGAGACCCAGTACTTC. Based on the CDR3 plus reference TRBV5-4 and TRBJ2-5, the full variable domain is ETGVTQSPTHLIKTRGQQVTLRCSSQSGHNTVSWYQQALGQGPQFIFQYYREEENGRGNFPPRFSGLQFPNYSSELNVNALELDDSALYLCASSPGLEGGVETQYFGPGTRLLVL.

There are many counts of this clone. The chain couples TRBV28 to TRBJ1-2, with D hard to call. The CDR3 is 13 amino acids. The V end was cut by 5 bases, the J end by 4 bases, with 11 bases between. Germline-derived CDR1 and CDR2 are MDHEN and SYDVKM. The CDR3 sequence: CASSRAASYGYTF. The CDR3 bases are TGTGCCAGCAGTCGGGCCGCCTCCTATGGCTACACCTTC.

This clone was seen a handful of times. The J gene is TRBJ1-2, the V gene TRBV11-2; 8 nucleotides line up with TRBD1. The V gene end was trimmed by 5 bases and the J gene end by 3 bases; junction bases not matched to a gene: 2. This CDR3 spans 13 amino acids. Germline CDR1 is SGHAT and CDR2 is FQNNGV. CDR3 DNA: TGTGCCAGCAGCCCGGGACAGGACTATGGCTACACCTTC. Amino acids: CASSPGQDYGYTF.